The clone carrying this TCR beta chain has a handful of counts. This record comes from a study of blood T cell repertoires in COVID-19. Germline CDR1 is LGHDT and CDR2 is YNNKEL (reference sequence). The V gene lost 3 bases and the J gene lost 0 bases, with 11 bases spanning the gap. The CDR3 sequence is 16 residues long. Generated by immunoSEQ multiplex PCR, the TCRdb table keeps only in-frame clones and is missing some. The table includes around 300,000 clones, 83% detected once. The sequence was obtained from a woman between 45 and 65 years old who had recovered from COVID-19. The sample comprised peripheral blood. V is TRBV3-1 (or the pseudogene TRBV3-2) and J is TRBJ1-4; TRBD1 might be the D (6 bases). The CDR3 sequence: CASSQTGGPTNEKLFF. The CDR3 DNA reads TGTGCCAGCAGCCAGACGGGGGGCCCAACTAATGAAAAACTGTTTTTT.